This passage covers 30 T cell receptor beta chains from one sample sequenced in a study of early T cells in non-severe SARS-CoV-2 infection. MiXCR was run by TCRdb on the 5' RACE reads, yielding one entry per CDR3 protein. This sample carries around 110,000 distinct CDR3 sequences, over 8.5% of them seen once, and the ten largest clones take roughly 8%. The sample taken for sequencing was whole blood. These TCRs come from an adult who was a healthcare worker with PCR-confirmed SARS-CoV-2 infection or an uninfected control (not recorded which).

V and J are TRBV11-2 and TRBJ2-7; D gene unclear. There are 15 residues in the CDR3. Germline assignment: CDR1 SGHAT and CDR2 FQNNGV. V lost 3 bases, J lost 6 bases, and 18 bases lay in between. This CDR3 reads CASSLKGDLGSEQYF. Written as DNA, the CDR3 is TGTGCCAGCAGCTTGAAAGGAGACTTGGGTTCCGAGCAGTACTTC.

The chain is built from TRBV7-6 and TRBJ1-1; D is perhaps TRBD1 (5 bases). Trimming left V 1 base short and J 2 bases short, with 14 bases between. The CDR3 is made up of 16 amino acids. Per the germline V gene, CDR1 is SGHVS and CDR2 is FNYEAQ. CDR3 DNA: TGTGCCAGCAGCTTAGTATCCGACGGGGGAAACACTGAAGCTTTCTTT. It yields the protein CASSLVSDGGNTEAFF. Filled out from reference TRBV7-6 and TRBJ1-1, the complete variable domain reads GAGVSQSPRYKVTKRGQDVALRCDPISGHVSLYWYRQALGQGPEFLTYFNYEAQQDKSGLPNDRFSAERPEGSISTLTIQRTEQRDSAMYRCASSLVSDGGNTEAFFGQGTRLTVV.

This clonotype was counted only a few times. The chain couples TRBV29-1 to TRBJ1-1; no clear D gene. CDR1 SQVTM and CDR2 ANQGSEA come from the germline V gene. Trimming cost V 6 bases and J 0 bases, with 17 bases left between them. The CDR3 consists of 15 residues. CDR3 nucleotides: TGCAGCGTCAAGGCCGGGTGGGGAATGAACACTGAAGCTTTCTTT. It codes for CSVKAGWGMNTEAFF. Full variable domain (remainder filled in from reference TRBV29-1 and TRBJ1-1): SAVISQKPSRDICQRGTSLTIQCQVDSQVTMMFWYRQQPGQSLTLIATANQGSEATYESGFVIDKFPISRPNLTFSTLTVSNMSPEDSSIYLCSVKAGWGMNTEAFFGQGTRLTVV.

Only a few counts were recorded for this clonotype. The rearrangement uses TRBV7-9 and TRBJ2-1; D not resolved. The CDR3 has 14 residues. Germline CDR1 and CDR2: SEHNR and FQNEAQ (reference sequence). V was trimmed by 2 bases and J by 5 bases, leaving 10 bases between them. The CDR3 region has the DNA TGTGCCAGCAGCTTACATGCAGAAAACAATGAGCAGTTCTTC. This translates into CASSLHAENNEQFF.

V and J are TRBV27 and TRBJ2-2; 7 nucleotides align to TRBD1. This CDR3 contains 15 residues. Germline loops: CDR1 MNHEY, CDR2 SMNVEV (reference sequence). J gave up 5 bases and V 10 bases, and 13 bases lay outside the gene matches. The CDR3 spells CAIPSTGKSTGELFF. Here the CDR3 DNA reads TGTGCCATACCCTCGACAGGGAAAAGTACCGGGGAGCTGTTTTTT.

In this sample, this clonotype turned up a few times. The chain carries TRBV11-2 and TRBJ2-7; D is possibly TRBD2 (5 bases). The CDR3 runs to 15 residues. The ends were cut back, 5 bases at V and 0 bases at J, with 14 bases in the middle. Germline CDR1 and CDR2: SGHAT and FQNNGV. In DNA, the CDR3 is TGTGCCAGCAGCCCAGGACTGATCGTCTCCTACGAGCAGTACTTC. Protein product: CASSPGLIVSYEQYF.

This clonotype was counted at least ten times. J is TRBJ1-4 and V is TRBV20-1, with D possibly being TRBD1 (5 bases). This CDR3 is built from 14 residues. Trimming cost V 3 bases and J 8 bases, with 16 bases left between them. Germline-derived CDR1 and CDR2 are DFQATT and SNEGSKA (reference sequence). CDR3 protein: CSASKGPMLEKLFF. CDR3 nucleotide sequence: TGCAGTGCTAGTAAGGGACCTATGTTGGAAAAACTGTTTTTT.

The chain links TRBV7-9 to TRBJ2-5; TRBD2 aligns across 9 bases. Per the germline V gene, CDR1 is SEHNR and CDR2 is FQNEAQ (reference sequence). The CDR3 length is 14 residues. Trimming removed 2 bases from V and 7 bases from J; junction bases left unmatched: 5. The CDR3 loop reads CASSLSGRSGTQYF. The CDR3 DNA follows: TGTGCCAGCAGCTTAAGCGGGAGGTCGGGGACCCAGTACTTC.

In its sample, this clonotype was seen many times. This chain connects TRBV25-1 to TRBJ1-2, with 8 bases that match TRBD1. The V segment lost 1 base and the J segment 3 bases; nucleotides outside the gene matches: 1. The V gene's germline CDR1 is MGHDK and CDR2 SYGVNS. The CDR3 runs 14 residues. The DNA of the CDR3 is TGTGCCAGCAGTGAATTGGACAGGGACTATGGCTACACCTTC. It yields the protein CASSELDRDYGYTF.

At least ten counts were recorded for this clonotype. The rearrangement uses TRBV5-1 and TRBJ1-3; the D gene is possibly TRBD1 (6 bases). The CDR3 loop spans 16 amino acids. Germline V gene lookup returns CDR1 SGHRS and CDR2 YFSETQ. The ends were cut back, 4 bases at V and 0 bases at J, with 14 bases in the middle. The CDR3, as DNA: TGCGCCAGCAGCGATAGAACAGGGTTCTCTGGAAACACCATATATTTT. This codes for CASSDRTGFSGNTIYF.

This clonotype was observed a few times. This CDR3 is CATTTRAGKETQYF. The DNA for the CDR3 is TGTGCCACCACCACTCGGGCAGGCAAAGAGACCCAGTACTTC. The rearrangement uses TRBV28 and TRBJ2-5, with D hard to call. V lost 10 bases and J lost 3, with 18 bases in between. This CDR3 has 14 residues. Germline CDR1 and CDR2: MDHEN and SYDVKM.

This clonotype was seen at least ten times. V is TRBV24-1 and J is TRBJ1-5, with D tentatively TRBD1 (5 bases). The V gene lost 9 bases and the J gene lost 0 bases, with 11 bases spanning the gap. Germline CDR1 is KGHDR and CDR2 is SFDVKD. The CDR3 sequence is 14 residues long. CDR3 nucleotide sequence: TGTGCCACCGGTACAGGACTTAGCAATCAGCCCCAGCATTTT. This sequence encodes CATGTGLSNQPQHF.

This clonotype has a count of ten or more. The gene calls are TRBV3-1 and TRBJ1-1, with unresolved D. Trimming pared 2 bases from V and 11 bases from J, leaving 18 bases between. The CDR3 totals 14 residues. Germline CDR1 and CDR2: LGHDT and YNNKEL (reference sequence). This CDR3 reads CASSQSEQTRPAFF. Written as DNA, the CDR3 is TGTGCCAGCAGCCAATCGGAACAGACCCGGCCGGCTTTCTTT.

This rearrangement joins TRBV7-9 to TRBJ1-5, with a weak D call TRBD1 (5 bases). Trimming took 1 base from V and 2 from J, leaving 12 bases between them. The CDR3 is 16 residues long. Per the germline V gene, CDR1 is SEHNR and CDR2 is FQNEAQ (reference sequence). CDR3 coding DNA: TGTGCCAGCAGCTTAGAAGTCAGGGCTGGCAATCAGCCCCAGCATTTT. This translates into CASSLEVRAGNQPQHF.

The chain employs TRBV12-3 or TRBV12-4 and TRBJ1-6; TRBD1 might be the D (5 bases). The V end lost 5 bases, the J end lost 6 bases, and 11 bases lay between the germline ends. The CDR3 is 14 residues long. The chain's CDR3 is CASSQGTLNSPLHF. CDR3 in DNA: TGTGCCAGCAGTCAGGGTACACTTAATTCACCCCTCCACTTT.

This clonotype appeared a few times. The chain couples TRBV5-1 to TRBJ1-2; TRBD1 might be the D (5 bases). CDR1 is SGHRS and CDR2 is YFSETQ in the germline V gene. The V end lost 0 bases, the J end lost 6 bases, and 15 bases lay between the germline ends. CDR3 length: 15 amino acids. The chain's CDR3 is CASSLAPTASNGYTF. CDR3 in DNA: TGCGCCAGCAGCTTGGCTCCGACAGCATCTAATGGCTACACCTTC.

The table lists this clonotype with a few counts. This chain joins TRBV2 and TRBJ2-4; TRBD1 matches 8 bases. Germline lookup yields CDR1 SNHLY and CDR2 FYNNEI. V shed 6 bases and J 10 bases; nucleotides not matched to a gene: 8. The CDR3 extends over 13 amino acids. As DNA, the CDR3 is TGTGCCAGCAGAAATAGGACAGGGTCTATTCAGTACTTC. Encoded protein: CASRNRTGSIQYF.

This chain connects TRBV6-5 to TRBJ2-1; D is unresolved. The V end was cut by 2 bases, the J end by 6 bases, with 8 bases between. CDR1 MNHEY and CDR2 SVGAGI come from the germline V gene. This CDR3 is 13 amino acids long. CDR3 DNA: TGTGCCAGCAGTTACGGTCGTCGCAATGAGCAGTTCTTC. It encodes CASSYGRRNEQFF.

In regard to this clonotype: This may arise from a read error, as a much more abundant clone is one base away. The chain carries TRBV7-2 and TRBJ2-5; D perhaps matches TRBD2 (6 bases). CDR3 length: 14 amino acids. Per the germline V gene, CDR1 is SGHTA and CDR2 is FQGNSA. CDR3 bases: TGTGCCGGCAGCCAGACTAGTCAGGTGAAGACCCAGTACTTC. Translating gives CAGSQTSQVKTQYF.

This chain joins TRBV28 and TRBJ2-7, with D perhaps matching TRBD1 or TRBD2 (5 bases each). V dropped 6 bases and J dropped 1 base, with 16 bases sitting between them. CDR3 length equals 15 residues. The germline V gene has CDR1 MDHEN and CDR2 SYDVKM. In nucleotides, the CDR3 is TGTGCCAGCAGCCCATCATGGGACCAGTCCTACGAGCAGTACTTC. Its protein is CASSPSWDQSYEQYF.

This clonotype occurred many times. This chain links TRBV7-9 with TRBJ1-2; 7 nucleotides align to TRBD1. Germline V lookup: CDR1 SEHNR, CDR2 FQNEAQ (reference sequence). The V and J ends lost 4 bases and 5 bases, in that order; junction bases with no gene match: 10. The CDR3 runs to 15 residues. The CDR3 sequence is CASSSVPTGTYGYTF. CDR3 nucleotide sequence: TGTGCCAGCAGCTCCGTTCCGACAGGGACTTATGGCTACACCTTC.

The chain couples TRBV12-3 or TRBV12-4 to TRBJ2-3; D is tentatively TRBD1 or TRBD2 (5 bases each). This CDR3 spans 15 amino acids. Trimming took off 6 bases at V and 2 bases at J, with 15 bases between the two ends. Here the CDR3 DNA reads TGTGCCAGCAGGGGGACCTTATCTTACACAGATACGCAGTATTTT. This codes for CASRGTLSYTDTQYF.

This clonotype was observed at least ten times. The rearrangement uses TRBV12-3 or TRBV12-4 and TRBJ2-4; tentative D call: TRBD2 (6 bases). V lost 6 bases to trimming and J lost 0 bases, with 15 bases between them. The CDR3 is 16 residues long. CDR3 protein: CASSPGRTIAKNIQYF. CDR3 in DNA: TGTGCCAGCAGCCCGGGACGGACTATAGCCAAAAACATTCAGTACTTC.

This clonotype was seen ten or more times. The rearrangement links TRBV2 to TRBJ2-1; the D is unclear. V lost 8 bases to trimming and J lost 5 bases, with 13 bases between them. The CDR3 length is 13 residues. Germline CDR1 and CDR2: SNHLY and FYNNEI. The CDR3 DNA is TGTGCCAGCGTTCTCGAATCCGACAATGAGCAGTTCTTC. Its translation: CASVLESDNEQFF.

Comment on this clonotype: A much larger clone differs by one base, so this may be a read error. The chain is built from TRBV20-1 and TRBJ2-3; TRBD2 agrees at 7 bases. CDR1 is DFQATT, CDR2 SNEGSKA, per germline (reference sequence). V shed 0 bases and J 2 bases; nucleotides not matched to a gene: 14. The CDR3 is 18 residues long. CDR3 sequence (DNA): TGCAGTGCTAGAGATCTCCCTGGACTAGTGGGCCCCACAGATACGCAGTATTTT. The encoded protein is CSARDLPGLVGPTDTQYF.

This clonotype was seen a few times. The J gene is TRBJ2-6, the V gene TRBV28; no reliable D call. Per germline, CDR1 MDHEN and CDR2 SYDVKM. There are 14 residues in the CDR3. V was cut by 5 bases and J by 2 bases, with 7 bases left in between. The CDR3 sequence is CASSSRPGANVLTF. The CDR3 DNA sequence: TGTGCCAGCAGTAGCAGGCCTGGGGCCAACGTCCTGACTTTC.

In this sample, this clonotype turned up a few times. The gene calls are TRBV6-1 and TRBJ2-1; tentative D call: TRBD2 (5 bases). Germline values: CDR1 MNHNS, CDR2 SASEGT. The CDR3 loop spans 13 amino acids. Trimming cost V 8 bases and J 6 bases, with 14 bases left between them. In DNA, the CDR3 is TGTGCCAGCTGTGCCGCGGAGGTCAATGAGCAGTTCTTC. Amino acids: CASCAAEVNEQFF.

The chain employs TRBV3-1 and TRBJ1-2; D remains ambiguous. The CDR3 spans 12 residues. The germline gives CDR1 LGHDT, CDR2 YNNKEL (reference sequence). V lost 4 bases to trimming and J lost 6 bases, with 9 bases between them. The DNA of the CDR3 is TGTGCCAGCAGCCGTCGGACCGATGGCTACACCTTC. It codes for CASSRRTDGYTF.

This clonotype was detected many times. V gene TRBV15 combines with J gene TRBJ1-4; D call uncertain. Germline V gene sequence: CDR1 LNHNV, CDR2 YYDKDF (reference sequence). Trimming cost V 1 base and J 7 bases, with 10 bases left between them. There are 14 residues in the CDR3. The DNA of the CDR3 is TGTGCCACCAGCAGAGTCTTGGGCGGTGAAAAACTGTTTTTT. Translating it yields CATSRVLGGEKLFF.

The chain combines TRBV27 with TRBJ2-7; TRBD2 matches at 7 bases. The CDR3 totals 13 residues. V lost 4 bases, J lost 3 bases, and 3 bases stayed unmatched. CDR1 is MNHEY, CDR2 SMNVEV, per germline (reference sequence). The CDR3 protein is CASSWGGGYEQYF. CDR3 coding DNA: TGTGCCAGCAGTTGGGGGGGAGGCTACGAGCAGTACTTC.